The TCR beta chain described here comes from a study of cytomegalovirus exposure and HLA in healthy donors. Researchers ran the PCR with 60 Vbeta and 13 Jbeta primers. Assay: immunoSEQ multiplex PCR; the TCRdb copy retains only in-frame clones and omits some. The sample shows over 100,000 clones, about 73% of them seen only once. Germline CDR1 is MDHEN and CDR2 is SYDVKM. V was trimmed by 8 bases and J by 0 bases, leaving 14 bases between them. The CDR3 loop spans 14 amino acids. Study-wide findings and caveats: A later analysis linked a missense variant in DCLRE1C to the trimming of TCR beta V and J genes.

Worth noting for this clone: The antigen remains unidentified.

V usage is TRBV28 and J usage is TRBJ2-7, with D unclear. The sample was PBMCs. This clonotype originated in a woman aged 40 to 50 in good health and CMV-seropositive. The CDR3 DNA reads TGTGCCAGCCAGGAAGCAAACCTCTCCTACGAGCAGTACTTC. Protein: CASQEANLSYEQYF.